This T cell receptor beta chain is from a study of cytomegalovirus exposure and HLA in healthy donors. Assay: immunoSEQ multiplex PCR; the TCRdb copy retains only in-frame clones and omits some. The data show 150,000 to 200,000 clones, around 85% seen once. The CDR3 runs 14 residues. Germline CDR1 and CDR2: SGHTA and FQGNSA. V gave up 5 bases and J gave up 3 bases; unmatched junction bases: 4. This sequence originates from a man aged 25 to 40 in good health and CMV-seropositive. Sequenced: PBMCs. The chain is built from TRBV7-2 and TRBJ2-3, with TRBD2 identical over 8 bases. The CDR3 sequence is CASSLGLETDTQYF. The CDR3 coding sequence is TGTGCCAGCAGCCTGGGACTAGAAACAGATACGCAGTATTTT.